The clone carrying this TCR beta chain showed up just once. Assay: immunoSEQ multiplex PCR; the TCRdb copy retains only in-frame clones and omits some. The sample has roughly 290,000 clones, roughly 80% seen once; the top ten hold 15% to 18%. These data are taken from a study of blood T cell repertoires in COVID-19. Germline V lookup: CDR1 MRHNA, CDR2 SNTAGT. V lost 4 bases to trimming and J lost 0 bases; unmatched junction nucleotides: 4. The CDR3 contains 16 residues. This chain connects TRBV6-4 to TRBJ2-3; 10 nucleotides match TRBD2. The sample consisted of peripheral blood. This receptor was taken from a person aged 65 to 85 with COVID-19, enrolled during active disease. The DNA of the CDR3 is TGTGCCAGCAGTGTCATTAGCGGGGGGAGCACAGATACGCAGTATTTT. Its translation is CASSVISGGSTDTQYF.